This T cell receptor beta chain was profiled in a study of cytomegalovirus exposure and HLA in healthy donors. General study points: Researchers catalogued some 160 TCR beta chains as cytomegalovirus-associated. It was found in a later analysis that first-cohort TCR clusters tended to co-occur in the approximately 120 validation repertoires. Many donors carried some public TCRs, although rarity characterized most TCR sequences.

A word on this clone: No antigen is known for it.

The validation cohort, a group of more than 95 subjects, included the donors and was separate from the roughly 670-subject first cohort. Sequencing was performed with immunoSEQ multiplex PCR; in TCRdb, only in-frame clones are kept and a portion is missing. Among 150,000 to 200,000 clones listed, 84% were seen once. The CDR3 extends over 12 amino acids. Per the germline V gene, CDR1 is GTSNPN and CDR2 is SVGIG (reference sequence). The V end was cut by 0 bases, the J end by 4 bases, with 7 bases between. The sequence was collected from a man aged 25-45 years in good health and CMV-seropositive. Sequenced sample: PBMCs. The chain combines TRBV30 with TRBJ2-7; D call uncertain. CDR3 DNA: TGTGCCTGGAGTGTAATCCAGTACGAGCAGTACTTC. Its translation: CAWSVIQYEQYF.